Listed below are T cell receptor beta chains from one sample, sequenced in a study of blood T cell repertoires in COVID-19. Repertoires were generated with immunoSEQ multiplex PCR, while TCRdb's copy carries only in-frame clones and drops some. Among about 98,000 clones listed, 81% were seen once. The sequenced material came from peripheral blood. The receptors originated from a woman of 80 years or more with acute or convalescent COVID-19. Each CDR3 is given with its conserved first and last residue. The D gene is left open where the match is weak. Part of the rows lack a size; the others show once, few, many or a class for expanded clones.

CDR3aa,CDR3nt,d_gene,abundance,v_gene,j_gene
CASSPGVRAYNEQFF,TGTGCCAGCAGCCCAGGGGTCCGGGCCTACAATGAGCAGTTCTTC,-,-,TRBV7-2,TRBJ2-1
CAISGQGSGNTIYF,TGTGCCATCAGCGGACAGGGGAGCGGAAACACCATATATTTT,TRBD1,few,TRBV10-3,TRBJ1-3
CASSGLWGDSPLHF,TGTGCCAGCAGTGGCCTATGGGGGGATTCACCCCTCCACTTT,-,-,TRBV6-6,TRBJ1-6
CASSLGQGLTYEQYF,TGTGCCAGCAGCTTGGGACAGGGGTTGACCTACGAGCAGTACTTC,TRBD1,once,TRBV5-5,TRBJ2-7
CASSNTHRQDGYTF,TGTGCCAGCAGTAACACCCATCGACAGGATGGCTACACCTTC,-,-,TRBV6-5,TRBJ1-2
CASKEGPGTGYYGYTF,TGTGCCAGCAAGGAAGGCCCCGGGACAGGGTACTATGGCTACACCTTC,TRBD1,-,TRBV2,TRBJ1-2
CSFVYRDHSPLHF,TGCAGCTTCGTTTACAGGGACCATTCACCCCTCCACTTT,-,few,TRBV29-1,TRBJ1-6
CASSRSGQPQHF,TGTGCCAGTAGTAGGTCGGGTCAGCCCCAGCATTTT,-,-,TRBV19,TRBJ1-5
CASSPSPPRNTYEQYF,TGTGCCAGCTCACCGAGCCCGCCCAGGAACACCTACGAGCAGTACTTC,-,few,TRBV18,TRBJ2-7
CASSVQGSNSPLHF,TGTGCCAGCAGCGTCCAGGGGAGTAATTCACCCCTCCACTTT,-,-,TRBV9,TRBJ1-6
CASSAQGATNTIYF,TGTGCCAGCAGCGCACAGGGTGCTACCAACACCATATATTTT,-,-,TRBV9,TRBJ1-3
CSVGGSQETQYF,TGCAGCGTTGGTGGCAGCCAAGAGACCCAGTACTTC,-,-,TRBV29-1,TRBJ2-5
CASSNQGLDGYTF,TGTGCCAGCTCCAACCAGGGGTTAGATGGCTACACCTTC,-,-,TRBV18,TRBJ1-2
CASSPLQGGLDSPLHF,TGTGCCAGCAGCCCACTACAGGGTGGCTTGGATTCACCCCTCCACTTT,-,few,TRBV7-6,TRBJ1-6
CASSYGLATDEQFF,TGTGCCAGCAGCTATGGACTAGCGACCGATGAGCAGTTCTTC,TRBD2,-,TRBV5-4,TRBJ2-1
CASSFSGLPRAFF,TGTGCCAGCAGCTTCTCAGGACTCCCACGGGCTTTCTTT,-,-,TRBV5-6,TRBJ1-1
CASSYSLVAGANVLTF,TGTGCCAGCAGTTACTCGTTAGTAGCTGGGGCCAACGTCCTGACTTTC,-,-,TRBV6-5,TRBJ2-6
CASSLDRGQYGYTF,TGTGCCAGCAGCTTGGACAGGGGGCAGTATGGCTACACCTTC,TRBD1,-,TRBV5-4,TRBJ1-2
CASSLAASGGQETQYF,TGTGCCAGCAGCTTAGCGGCTAGCGGGGGACAAGAGACCCAGTACTTC,TRBD2,-,TRBV7-2,TRBJ2-5
CASSVTGTGRYNEQFF,TGTGCCAGCAGCGTGACCGGGACAGGGCGTTACAATGAGCAGTTCTTC,TRBD1,-,TRBV5-6,TRBJ2-1
CASSQTSGAGTDTQYF,TGCGCCAGCAGCCAAACTAGCGGGGCGGGCACAGATACGCAGTATTTT,TRBD2,-,TRBV4-3,TRBJ2-3
CASSVQGNTIYF,TGTGCCAGCAGTGTGCAGGGAAACACCATATATTTT,-,-,TRBV28,TRBJ1-3
CASSPRGTVEYGYTF,TGTGCCAGCAGCCCCCGGGGGACAGTAGAATATGGCTACACCTTC,TRBD1,-,TRBV11-2,TRBJ1-2
CASNRRGETQYF,TGTGCCAGCAACCGAAGGGGGGAGACCCAGTACTTC,-,-,TRBV3-1/TRBV3-2,TRBJ2-5
CASSGREGYTF,TGTGCCAGCAGTGGGCGAGAAGGCTACACCTTC,-,-,TRBV28,TRBJ1-2
CASSLEGQRTDTQYF,TGCGCCAGCAGCTTGGAGGGACAGAGGACAGATACGCAGTATTTT,TRBD1,-,TRBV5-1,TRBJ2-3
CASRSTGPMNTEAFF,TGTGCCAGCCGGTCAACAGGGCCCATGAACACTGAAGCTTTCTTT,-,-,TRBV5-4,TRBJ1-1
CASSVSLDRGHHRTSGYNEQFF,TGTGCCAGCAGCGTCTCTCTTGACAGGGGGCATCATCGGACTAGCGGTTACAATGAGCAGTTCTTC,-,-,TRBV9,TRBJ2-1
CASSLHGGTYEQYF,TGTGCCAGCAGTTTACACGGGGGAACCTACGAGCAGTACTTC,-,-,TRBV27,TRBJ2-7
CASTLSGEANYGYTF,TGTGCCAGCACCCTATCGGGGGAAGCTAACTATGGCTACACCTTC,-,-,TRBV7-9,TRBJ1-2
CARLLAGGQETQYF,TGTGCCAGACTCCTAGCGGGGGGGCAAGAGACCCAGTACTTC,TRBD2,-,TRBV6-6,TRBJ2-5
CASSSRGGQGTYGYTF,TGTGCCAGCAGCTCCCGGGGGGGACAGGGTACCTATGGCTACACCTTC,TRBD1,few,TRBV7-9,TRBJ1-2
CASSLGRGTEAFF,TGTGCCAGCAGTTTGGGGAGGGGCACTGAAGCTTTCTTT,-,once,TRBV27,TRBJ1-1
CASSHPGGNQPQHF,TGTGCCAGCAGCCACCCGGGGGGTAATCAGCCCCAGCATTTT,-,-,TRBV6-2/TRBV6-3,TRBJ1-5
CASSARAYNEQFF,TGTGCCAGCAGCGCCAGGGCGTACAATGAGCAGTTCTTC,-,-,TRBV9,TRBJ2-1
CASSLWGDGGQAEAFF,TGTGCCAGCAGTTTATGGGGGGATGGAGGGCAAGCTGAAGCTTTCTTT,-,-,TRBV28,TRBJ1-1
CASSLVASGGKPYEQYF,TGCGCCAGCAGCTTGGTGGCTAGCGGGGGGAAACCCTACGAGCAGTACTTC,TRBD2,-,TRBV5-1,TRBJ2-7
CASSPRVDTEAFF,TGTGCCAGCTCACCCAGGGTGGACACTGAAGCTTTCTTT,-,-,TRBV18,TRBJ1-1
CAWTPGRARGSEAFF,TGTGCCTGGACGCCAGGGCGGGCGCGGGGCTCTGAAGCTTTCTTT,-,-,TRBV30,TRBJ1-1
CASSPFQGNTEAFF,TGTGCCAGCAGCCCTTTTCAGGGGAACACTGAAGCTTTCTTT,-,-,TRBV5-4,TRBJ1-1
CASSLGTHQETQYF,TGTGCCAGCAGCTTGGGGACACATCAAGAGACCCAGTACTTC,-,-,TRBV7-9,TRBJ2-5
CASSLAGTGVGGYTF,TGCGCCAGCAGCTTGGCCGGGACAGGGGTGGGTGGCTACACCTTC,TRBD1,-,TRBV5-1,TRBJ1-2
CASSKRGRTYNEQFF,TGTGCCAGCAGTAAAAGAGGGCGGACCTACAATGAGCAGTTCTTC,-,-,TRBV2,TRBJ2-1
CASSPDRGPPLHF,TGTGCCAGCAGCCCGGACAGGGGGCCACCCCTCCACTTT,TRBD1,-,TRBV7-2,TRBJ1-6
CASSSFTDTQYF,TGTGCCAGCAGTTCCTTCACAGATACGCAGTATTTT,-,-,TRBV27,TRBJ2-3
CASSISGGGYNEQFF,TGTGCCAGTAGTATCAGCGGGGGTGGGTACAATGAGCAGTTCTTC,TRBD2,-,TRBV19,TRBJ2-1
CASRNSGANVLTF,TGTGCCAGCCGTAACTCTGGGGCCAACGTCCTGACTTTC,-,-,TRBV7-3,TRBJ2-6
CASSGQGSYGYTF,TGCGCCAGCAGTGGACAGGGGTCCTATGGCTACACCTTC,TRBD1,many,TRBV10-1,TRBJ1-2
CASSPATGGSLNYGYTF,TGCGCCAGCAGCCCCGCGACAGGGGGTTCCCTAAACTATGGCTACACCTTC,TRBD1,-,TRBV4-1,TRBJ1-2
CSRRENTEAFF,TGCAGTAGGAGGGAGAACACTGAAGCTTTCTTT,-,-,TRBV20-1,TRBJ1-1
CATTPGQGIDTQYF,TGTGCCACCACTCCGGGACAGGGAATAGATACGCAGTATTTT,TRBD1,-,TRBV24-1,TRBJ2-3
CASSLTSGNTDTQYF,TGTGCCAGCAGTTTGACTAGCGGGAACACAGATACGCAGTATTTT,TRBD2,-,TRBV28,TRBJ2-3
CASSLQGAGNTEAFF,TGTGCCAGCTCACTACAGGGGGCCGGGAACACTGAAGCTTTCTTT,TRBD1,-,TRBV6-4,TRBJ1-1
CASSLDGRANNEQFF,TGTGCCAGCAGCTTAGATGGTAGAGCGAACAATGAGCAGTTCTTC,-,few,TRBV11-3,TRBJ2-1